The 27 T cell receptor beta chains given below trace back to one sample, sequenced in a study of T cells in Graves' hyperthyroidism and ophthalmopathy. Using RNA transcripts as the source, TCR beta CDR3 regions were amplified. The TCR CDR3 first-round RT-PCR relied on the HTBI primer set. Each CDR3 protein is one row after TCRdb ran MiXCR on the multiplex PCR reads. The sample carries approximately 600,000 distinct CDR3 sequences, more than 20% recorded once. Sequenced: blood. Every receptor here comes from a man under 40 with Graves' ophthalmopathy.

The chain joins TRBV6-1 to TRBJ2-2; tentatively, D is TRBD2 (5 bases). CDR1 is MNHNS, CDR2 SASEGT, per germline. The V end was cut by 4 bases, the J end by 6 bases, with 15 bases between. The CDR3 loop spans 15 amino acids. The CDR3 region is CASSVFSEGPGELFF. CDR3 nucleotide sequence: TGTGCCAGCAGTGTGTTCTCAGAGGGCCCCGGGGAGCTGTTTTTT.

This clonotype came up many times. The chain couples TRBV30 to TRBJ1-1; no reliable D call. V lost 7 bases, J lost 4 bases, and 7 bases lay in between. The CDR3 covers 10 residues. Germline V gene sequence: CDR1 GTSNPN, CDR2 SVGIG (reference sequence). The CDR3 is CASLVTEAFF. CDR3 DNA sequence: TGTGCCTCCTTGGTCACTGAAGCTTTCTTT.

V is TRBV5-4 and J is TRBJ2-1, with D perhaps being TRBD1 or TRBD2 (5 bases each). This CDR3 spans 18 amino acids. Deletions cut 3 bases from V and 1 base from J, with 20 bases between. The V gene's germline CDR1 is SGHNT and CDR2 YYREEE (reference sequence). CDR3 DNA: TGTGCCAGCAGCTCCGGTATGTGGGGGAGAGGGTCCTACAATGAGCAGTTCTTC. Protein sequence: CASSSGMWGRGSYNEQFF.

The chain joins TRBV5-6 to TRBJ1-1; D call uncertain. This CDR3 contains 14 residues. Germline-derived CDR1 and CDR2 are SGHDT and YYEEEE. Trimming took off 4 bases at V and 5 bases at J, with 15 bases between the two ends. This CDR3 is CASSQAGGGTEAFF. CDR3 sequence (DNA): TGTGCCAGCAGCCAGGCTGGAGGAGGGACTGAAGCTTTCTTT.

This clonotype was seen only a few times. V usage is TRBV11-2 and J usage is TRBJ2-7, with 7 bases identical to TRBD1. This CDR3 has 15 amino acids. V was pared by 3 bases and J by 0 bases, with 5 bases of the junction left unmatched. Looked up from germline, CDR1 is SGHAT and CDR2 is FQNNGV. CDR3 DNA: TGTGCCAGCAGCTTCCGGGACAGCTTCTCCTACGAGCAGTACTTC. As protein: CASSFRDSFSYEQYF.

This clonotype was counted at least ten times. This chain connects TRBV27 to TRBJ1-1; 8 bases fit TRBD1. CDR3 size: 16 residues. The V gene end was trimmed by 5 bases and the J gene end by 3 bases; junction bases not matched to a gene: 11. The germline V gene encodes CDR1 MNHEY and CDR2 SMNVEV (reference sequence). Here the CDR3 reads CASSPLGQGAYTEAFF. In DNA form, the CDR3 reads TGTGCCAGCAGTCCCCTAGGGCAGGGGGCGTACACTGAAGCTTTCTTT.

The CDR3 region has the DNA TGTGCCAGCAGCCCCGGACAGGGGTTTGAGCAGTTCTTC. This translates into CASSPGQGFEQFF. This rearrangement joins TRBV7-9 to TRBJ2-1; TRBD1 agrees at 9 bases. The trim removed 5 bases at V and 9 bases at J, leaving 5 bases unmatched. Germline loops: CDR1 SEHNR, CDR2 FQNEAQ (reference sequence). The CDR3 covers 13 residues.

There are many counts of this clonotype. The rearrangement joins TRBV7-9 to TRBJ1-1; TRBD1 might be the D (6 bases). Trimming pared 5 bases from V and 0 bases from J, leaving 10 bases between. There are 14 residues in the CDR3. Per germline, CDR1 SEHNR and CDR2 FQNEAQ (reference sequence). The CDR3 spells CASSREGVNTEAFF. The CDR3, as DNA: TGTGCCAGCAGCCGTGAGGGGGTGAACACTGAAGCTTTCTTT.

V gene TRBV19 combines with J gene TRBJ2-5; D remains unclear. V dropped 1 base and J dropped 3 bases, with 6 bases sitting between them. Looked up from germline, CDR1 is LNHDA and CDR2 is SQIVND (reference sequence). CDR3 length: 13 amino acids. This CDR3 reads CASSIASKETQYF. CDR3 coding DNA: TGTGCCAGTAGTATAGCGAGCAAAGAGACCCAGTACTTC. Full variable domain (remainder filled in from reference TRBV19 and TRBJ2-5): DGGITQSPKYLFRKEGQNVTLSCEQNLNHDAMYWYRQDPGQGLRLIYYSQIVNDFQKGDIAEGYSVSREKKESFPLTVTSAQKNPTAFYLCASSIASKETQYFGPGTRLLVL.

This clonotype was counted at least ten times. CDR3 bases: TGTGCCAGCAGCCTCCTCGTGGGGTTAGCCAAAAACATTCAGTACTTC. Translating gives CASSLLVGLAKNIQYF. The rearrangement joins TRBV11-2 to TRBJ2-4; D is undetermined. V was clipped by 5 bases and J by 0 bases, with 14 bases between them. Germline CDR1 SGHAT, CDR2 FQNNGV. The CDR3 is 16 amino acids.

This clonotype was seen a few times. The V gene is TRBV27, the J gene TRBJ2-5; D may match TRBD1 or TRBD2 (6 bases each). The length of the CDR3 is 14 residues. V was trimmed by 6 bases and J by 1 base, leaving 12 bases between them. The germline gives CDR1 MNHEY, CDR2 SMNVEV (reference sequence). The CDR3 nucleotides read TGTGCCAGCAGGAGGGGGGACCGCCAAGAGACCCAGTACTTC. Translating it yields CASRRGDRQETQYF.

This chain links TRBV19 with TRBJ2-7; 8 bases are shared with TRBD1. The length of the CDR3 is 16 residues. V lost 3 bases, J lost 3 bases, and 10 bases stayed unmatched. Germline-derived CDR1 and CDR2 are LNHDA and SQIVND (reference sequence). The CDR3 region is CASSMSARGPNYEQYF. The DNA for the CDR3 is TGTGCCAGTAGTATGTCGGCCAGGGGGCCAAACTACGAGCAGTACTTC.

This clonotype has just a few counts. The chain carries TRBV6-5 and TRBJ1-4, with TRBD1 identical over 9 bases. Trimming removed 0 bases from V and 8 bases from J; junction bases left unmatched: 7. CDR1 is MNHEY, CDR2 SVGAGI, per germline. The CDR3 totals 16 residues. The CDR3 nucleotides read TGTGCCAGCAGTTACTCGGGACAGGGCGGAAGCGAAAAACTGTTTTTT. Protein product: CASSYSGQGGSEKLFF.

Only a few counts were recorded for this clonotype. CDR3 DNA sequence: TGTGCCAGCATGAAGTTAGGGGAAAAACTGTTTTTT. As protein: CASMKLGEKLFF. This chain links TRBV6-1 with TRBJ1-4, with D unclear. V was clipped by 7 bases and J by 8 bases, with 11 bases between them. The length of the CDR3 is 12 residues. Per germline, CDR1 MNHNS and CDR2 SASEGT.

This clonotype was detected a few times. CDR3 sequence reads: CASRPPTQETQYF. CDR3 DNA sequence: TGTGCCAGCAGACCTCCGACACAAGAGACCCAGTACTTC. This chain links TRBV7-8 with TRBJ2-5; D is undetermined. Looked up from germline, CDR1 is SGHVS and CDR2 is FQNEAQ. The CDR3 consists of 13 residues. V shed 6 bases and J shed 2 bases, with 10 bases lying between them. The complete variable domain, with remaining parts taken from reference TRBV7-8 and TRBJ2-5, reads GAGVSQSPRYKVAKRGQDVALRCDPISGHVSLFWYQQALGQGPEFLTYFQNEAQLDKSGLPSDRFFAERPEGSVSTLKIQRTQQEDSAVYLCASRPPTQETQYFGPGTRLLVL.

This clonotype showed up many times. The chain links TRBV27 to TRBJ2-3; D gene ambiguous. V lost 5 bases to trimming and J lost 5 bases, with 20 bases between them. This CDR3 contains 16 residues. CDR1 and CDR2 (germline): MNHEY, SMNVEV (reference sequence). CDR3 bases: TGTGCCAGCAGTGGAGAGTCAGGTTTGAACCGAGATACGCAGTATTTT. Encoded protein: CASSGESGLNRDTQYF.

This clonotype was detected ten times or more. V usage is TRBV11-2 and J usage is TRBJ2-7, with 8 bases matching TRBD1. Germline loops: CDR1 SGHAT, CDR2 FQNNGV. The CDR3 consists of 15 residues. The J segment lost 5 bases and the V segment lost 6 bases, leaving 12 bases of the junction unmatched. The CDR3 DNA reads TGTGCCAGCAGTTTAACGCGGACAGGGTGGAACGAGCAGTACTTC. It yields the protein CASSLTRTGWNEQYF.

V and J are TRBV15 and TRBJ2-2; D is undetermined. CDR1 is LNHNV and CDR2 is YYDKDF in the germline V gene (reference sequence). CDR3 length equals 15 residues. The V end lost 5 bases, the J end lost 9 bases, and 19 bases lay between the germline ends. CDR3: CATSPEGWGSRELFF. The CDR3 DNA follows: TGTGCCACCAGCCCTGAAGGTTGGGGTTCGAGGGAGCTGTTTTTT.

There are a few counts of this clonotype. The rearrangement uses TRBV4-2 and TRBJ1-3, with no clear D. This CDR3 contains 15 residues. The germline V and J ends were trimmed by 1 base and 4 bases, with 11 bases remaining between them. CDR1 and CDR2 (germline): LGHNA, YNFKEQ. DNA of the CDR3: TGTGCCAGCAGCCAAGTCGTCGCCTCCGGAAACACCATATATTTT. Translated, it gives CASSQVVASGNTIYF.

The chain recombines TRBV5-8 with TRBJ1-3; the D gene is possibly TRBD1 (6 bases). V lost 4 bases and J lost 5, with 10 bases in between. The CDR3 is made up of 13 amino acids. Germline CDR1 and CDR2: SGHTS and YDEGEE. The CDR3 DNA reads as TGTGCCAGCAGCAAGGACAGAAGAAACACCATATATTTT. Protein sequence: CASSKDRRNTIYF.

This clonotype was observed at least ten times. The chain carries TRBV30 and TRBJ2-7, with 8 bases lining up with TRBD1. Germline V lookup: CDR1 GTSNPN, CDR2 SVGIG (reference sequence). This CDR3 is built from 16 residues. The junction had 12 bases not matched to a gene; V was cut back by 1 base and J by 4 bases. The CDR3 coding sequence is TGTGCCTGGAGTGGTGCAGGGGGCCGTCGGGGTTACGAGCAGTACTTC. Protein product: CAWSGAGGRRGYEQYF.

J is TRBJ1-6 and V is TRBV4-1; D gene unclear. The length of the CDR3 is 15 residues. The V end was cut by 2 bases, the J end by 6 bases, with 11 bases between. CDR1 is MGHRA, CDR2 YSYEKL, per germline. The chain's CDR3 is CASSQSTNGNSPLHF. In DNA, the CDR3 is TGCGCCAGCAGCCAATCCACGAACGGTAATTCACCCCTCCACTTT.

This clonotype was detected ten times or more. The CDR3 loop is CASSLLLSEGYEQYF. In DNA form, the CDR3 reads TGTGCCAGCAGCTTATTACTATCAGAGGGCTACGAGCAGTACTTC. J is TRBJ2-7 and V is TRBV11-2; D possibly corresponds to TRBD2 (5 bases). The germline gives CDR1 SGHAT, CDR2 FQNNGV. This CDR3 is 15 amino acids long. V shed 2 bases and J shed 3 bases, with 14 bases lying between them.

This clonotype was detected ten times or more. This chain uses TRBV6-1 with TRBJ1-2; perhaps TRBD1 as D (5 bases). V lost 5 bases, J lost 7 bases, and 17 bases lay in between. Germline CDR1 is MNHNS and CDR2 is SASEGT. The CDR3 totals 14 residues. The CDR3 nucleotides are TGTGCCAGCAGTTATCAGGGCTCCCTCTCTGGCTACACCTTC. Its translation: CASSYQGSLSGYTF.

This sequence joins TRBV10-2 and TRBJ1-4; D gene ambiguous. The CDR3 extends over 12 amino acids. Trimming took 3 bases from V and 5 from J, leaving 4 bases between them. Germline-derived CDR1 and CDR2 are WSHSY and SAAADI. CDR3 loop: CASSDPNEKLFF. CDR3 nucleotides: TGCGCCAGCAGTGACCCAAATGAAAAACTGTTTTTT.

A word on this clonotype: A much more abundant neighbour one base away suggests this may be a read error. The CDR3 protein is CASSLGPLAEGYYNEQFF. The CDR3, as DNA: TGTGCCAGCAGCTTGGGCCCTCTAGCGGAAGGTTATTACAATGAGCAGTTCTTC. The genes are TRBV7-2 and TRBJ2-1, with 7 bases identical to TRBD2. CDR3 length: 18 amino acids. Trimming cost V 3 bases and J 4 bases; bases outside gene matches: 15. CDR1 is SGHTA and CDR2 is FQGNSA in the germline V gene.

This clonotype was counted at least ten times. The chain joins TRBV7-9 to TRBJ2-2; the match to TRBD1 covers 10 bases. Germline lookup yields CDR1 SEHNR and CDR2 FQNEAQ (reference sequence). Germline trimming cut 3 bases from V and 2 bases from J; bases unmatched to any gene: 0. The CDR3 runs 15 residues. CDR3 in DNA: TGTGCCAGCAGCTTGACAGGGGGCAACACCGGGGAGCTGTTTTTT. Translation: CASSLTGGNTGELFF.